The present T cell receptor beta chain was sequenced within a study of blood T cell repertoires in COVID-19 (dated by TCRdb to 2020 to 2021). Concerning the study at large: Samples covering the acute and convalescent phases of COVID-19 were provided by collaborators in the United States, Italy and Spain. The prospective study material was composed of cDNA or gDNA derived from T cells, B-cell-depleted T cells, or PBMCs. Deeply sampled blood TCRbeta repertoires from subjects exposed to, actively infected with, or recovered from COVID-19 were included in the dataset. The repertoires were released in a freely available public database meant as a resource for research on the immune response to SARS-CoV-2. The samples were drawn from two sources: the first 160 participants of the ongoing ImmuneRACE study, and some 1,300 subjects contributed by 6 global collaborators. Sample metadata almost always included a de-identified subject ID, COVID-19 status, age in years and sex. Where available, HLA class I and class II types were obtained from metadata supplied by the sample provider rather than from assay-based typing.

The CDR3 covers 14 residues, taking in both the cysteine and the phenylalanine. The DNA shown is the 42-base CDR3, in frame from base 1. The germline V gene provides CDR1 SGHDN and CDR2 FVKESK. The germline V and J ends show losses of 5 bases and 5 bases respectively, and no gene match explains 6 bases of the junction. What the authors observed across the whole study: Clinical and demographic metadata were provided uncurated, with the amount varying by source and participant.

Participants in the prospective study were enrolled through a virtual design, were aged roughly 18 to 100 years, and lived in fewer than 30 United States geographic areas. Cohort assignment in the prospective study relied on participant-reported clinical history from a screening survey and a study questionnaire. Recovered participants in ImmuneRACE Cohort 3 were defined by two consecutive negative NP/OP PCR tests, clearance by a healthcare professional, or resolution of symptoms. In the prospective study, whole blood, serum and a nasopharyngeal or oropharyngeal swab were collected from each participant by mobile phlebotomists. Additional blood draws and questionnaires over an approximately 2-month period could optionally be provided by prospective study participants. Before DNA extraction, prospective study blood samples were shipped either frozen or at room temperature. On this clone: The specificity of this receptor is unknown. Base qualities are not at hand, and no much larger clone is one base apart.

The immunoSEQ Assay, a bias-controlled multiplex PCR, was used to amplify TCRbeta CDR3 regions from genomic DNA. As for how the authors treated the data: The number of nucleated cells in each sample was estimated from the amplification of reference gene primers within the assay. Sequence reads were collapsed and filtered to measure the absolute abundance of every unique TCRbeta CDR3 rearrangement. For each sample, productive Simpson clonality was calculated by taking the square root of Simpson's diversity index across productive rearrangements. TCRdb took over this immuneACCESS table, retaining in-frame rearrangements with V and J assigned. Such tables are incomplete; in checked studies, under half of the missing clones stem from an unresolved V gene, and the remainder is unexplained. V and J calls plus clone size are reproduced from that table; the DNA served to infer D and trimming. The sample table lists hundreds of thousands of clones, 85% to 90% of them with a count of one. The ten largest clones take up about 1.5% of the sample.

The V and J genes are TRBV14 and TRBJ1-1; TRBD1 matches 9 bases in the middle. Sequencing used PBMCs or T cells enriched from blood (not recorded which). The sequence derives from a woman between 45 and 65 years old who had recovered from COVID-19. DNA sequence: TGTGCCAGCAGCTTAACAGGGGGCCGAACTGAAGCTTTCTTT. Its product reads: CASSLTGGRTEAFF.